Presented here are 12 T cell receptor beta chains from one specimen sequenced in a study of OX40 agonist ivuxolimab in advanced cancers. Repertoires were generated with immunoSEQ multiplex PCR, while TCRdb's copy carries only in-frame clones and drops some. The repertoire holds some 96,000 clones, with roughly 90% as singletons. The sequencing here drew on CD4+ or CD8+ T cells sorted from blood, taken in a trial of the OX40 agonist ivuxolimab. All receptors come from an adult with an advanced solid tumor such as melanoma, head and neck, liver or kidney cancer.

The V gene is TRBV7-9, the J gene TRBJ1-3; a weak D match, TRBD1 (5 bases). The CDR3 is made up of 16 amino acids. V was trimmed by 1 base and J by 0 bases, leaving 10 bases between them. Germline V gene sequence: CDR1 SEHNR, CDR2 FQNEAQ (reference sequence). CDR3 coding DNA: TGTGCCAGCAGCTTAGTTTGGGGGATCTCTGGAAACACCATATATTTT. This translates into CASSLVWGISGNTIYF.

This chain uses TRBV7-9 with TRBJ1-1; D might be TRBD1 (5 bases). Germline V gene data show CDR1 as SEHNR and CDR2 as FQNEAQ (reference sequence). The CDR3 length is 13 residues. The ends were cut back, 4 bases at V and 5 bases at J, with 11 bases in the middle. The CDR3 protein is CASSSGGETEAFF. In DNA form, the CDR3 reads TGTGCCAGCAGCTCCGGAGGGGAAACTGAAGCTTTCTTT.

The rearrangement joins TRBV6-5 to TRBJ2-7; TRBD2 might be the D (5 bases). V was clipped by 10 bases and J by 0 bases, with 19 bases between them. The CDR3 contains 15 residues. The germline CDR1 and CDR2 sequences are MNHEY and SVGAGI. The CDR3 loop is CATSPASGFSYEQYF. CDR3 nucleotide sequence: TGTGCCACCTCCCCCGCCAGCGGATTCTCCTACGAGCAGTACTTC.

The CDR3 is CATSREGTGAGAFF. The CDR3 DNA is TGTGCCACCAGCAGAGAGGGAACAGGGGCAGGAGCTTTCTTT. The chain combines TRBV15 with TRBJ1-1, with TRBD1 matching 7 bases. The CDR3 loop spans 14 amino acids. Per germline, CDR1 LNHNV and CDR2 YYDKDF (reference sequence). Unmatched junction bases numbered 8, after V lost 0 bases and J lost 10 bases.

This chain links TRBV6-1 with TRBJ2-5; D remains unclear. V dropped 3 bases and J dropped 3 bases, with 14 bases sitting between them. CDR3 length: 15 residues. The germline gives CDR1 MNHNS, CDR2 SASEGT. CDR3 sequence (DNA): TGTGCCAGCAGTGACTGGCAACACTTGGAAGAGACCCAGTACTTC. It translates to CASSDWQHLEETQYF.

CDR3 in amino acids: CSATLNEQFF. Written as DNA, the CDR3 is TGCAGTGCTACCCTCAATGAGCAGTTCTTC. The chain uses TRBV20-1 and TRBJ2-1, with D unresolved. CDR1 and CDR2 (germline): DFQATT, SNEGSKA (reference sequence). V was pared by 4 bases and J by 6 bases, with 4 bases between. The CDR3 contains 10 residues.

The V call is TRBV6-5, the J call TRBJ2-5; TRBD2 matches at 7 bases. The CDR3 consists of 15 residues. The J segment lost 2 bases and the V segment lost 10 bases, leaving 13 bases of the junction unmatched. Germline CDR1 reads MNHEY; CDR2 reads SVGAGI. The CDR3 region is CANREASGKQETQYF. The CDR3 DNA reads TGTGCCAACCGAGAGGCTAGCGGAAAACAAGAGACCCAGTACTTC.

This sequence joins TRBV28 and TRBJ2-1, with TRBD2 identical over 13 bases. The CDR3 spans 18 residues. Unmatched junction bases numbered 14, after V lost 3 bases and J lost 9 bases. Per the germline V gene, CDR1 is MDHEN and CDR2 is SYDVKM. Here the CDR3 DNA reads TGTGCCAGCAGTTTCCTCCTATCACTAGCGGGAGGGCCGGTTGAGCAGTTCTTC. Protein product: CASSFLLSLAGGPVEQFF.

The chain employs TRBV7-3 and TRBJ2-2; the D gene is possibly TRBD2 (5 bases). The ends were cut back, 4 bases at V and 1 base at J, with 13 bases in the middle. The length of the CDR3 is 16 residues. Per the germline V gene, CDR1 is SGHTA and CDR2 is FQGTGA. Written as DNA, the CDR3 is TGTGCCAGCAGCTCAGTAACCAGCGGGAACACCGGGGAGCTGTTTTTT. It yields the protein CASSSVTSGNTGELFF. Full variable domain (outside the CDR3, taken from reference TRBV7-3 and TRBJ2-2): GAGVSQTPSNKVTEKGKYVELRCDPISGHTALYWYRQSLGQGPEFLIYFQGTGAADDSGLPNDRFFAVRPEGSVSTLKIQRTERGDSAVYLCASSSVTSGNTGELFFGEGSRLTVL.

The rearrangement links TRBV9 to TRBJ2-3, with 12 positions matching TRBD2. V gave up 4 bases and J gave up 2 bases; unmatched junction bases: 8. This CDR3 contains 17 residues. Germline CDR1 is SGDLS and CDR2 is YYNGEE. The CDR3 nucleotides are TGTGCCAGCAGCTTCGACGGACTAGCGGGGTACACAGATACGCAGTATTTT. Its translation is CASSFDGLAGYTDTQYF.

The chain has TRBV27 and TRBJ2-7; D not certain. Trimming removed 2 bases from V and 4 bases from J, with 9 bases in between. The CDR3 covers 13 residues. Germline V CDR1 and CDR2: MNHEY, SMNVEV (reference sequence). CDR3 sequence (DNA): TGTGCCAGCAGTTTAGGGCGGCAGTACGAGCAGTACTTC. Amino acids: CASSLGRQYEQYF.

The gene calls are TRBV10-3 and TRBJ2-3; 7 bases match TRBD1. The CDR3 totals 13 residues. The V segment lost 3 bases and the J segment 6 bases; nucleotides outside the gene matches: 3. In germline, CDR1 is ENHRY, CDR2 SYGVKD. CDR3 in DNA: TGTGCCATCAGTGATTCAGGGGGTGATACGCAGTATTTT. Translated: CAISDSGGDTQYF.